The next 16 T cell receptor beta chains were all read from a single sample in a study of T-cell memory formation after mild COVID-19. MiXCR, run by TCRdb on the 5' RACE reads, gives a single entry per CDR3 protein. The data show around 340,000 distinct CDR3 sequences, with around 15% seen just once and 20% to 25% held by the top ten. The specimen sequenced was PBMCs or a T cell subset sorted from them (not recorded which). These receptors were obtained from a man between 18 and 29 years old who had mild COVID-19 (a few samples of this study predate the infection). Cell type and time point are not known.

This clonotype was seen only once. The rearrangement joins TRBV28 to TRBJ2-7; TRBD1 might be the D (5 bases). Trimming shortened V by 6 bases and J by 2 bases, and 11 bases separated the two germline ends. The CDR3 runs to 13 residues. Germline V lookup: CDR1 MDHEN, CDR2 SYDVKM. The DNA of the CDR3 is TGTGCCAGCAGCTGGGGCGGAGCCTACGAGCAGTACGTC. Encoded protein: CASSWGGAYEQYV.

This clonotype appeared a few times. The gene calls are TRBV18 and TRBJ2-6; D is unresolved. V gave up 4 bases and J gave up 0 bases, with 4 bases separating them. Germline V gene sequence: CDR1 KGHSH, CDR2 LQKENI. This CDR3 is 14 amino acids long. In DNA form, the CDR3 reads TGTGCCAGCTCACGGCGCTCTGGGGCCAACGTCCTGACTTTC. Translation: CASSRRSGANVLTF.

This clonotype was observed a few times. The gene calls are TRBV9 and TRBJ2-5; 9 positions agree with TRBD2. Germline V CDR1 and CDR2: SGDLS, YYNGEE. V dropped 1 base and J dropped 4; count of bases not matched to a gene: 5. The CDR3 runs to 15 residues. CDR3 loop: CASSVQAGGSETQYF. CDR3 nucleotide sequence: TGTGCCAGCAGCGTACAAGCGGGGGGTTCAGAGACCCAGTACTTC.

The CDR3 bases are TGCAGTGCTAGAGTATCTGGGGATCAGCCCCAGCATTTT. Translation: CSARVSGDQPQHF. The chain links TRBV20-1 to TRBJ1-5; no reliable D call. This CDR3 region has 13 residues. Germline-derived CDR1 and CDR2 are DFQATT and SNEGSKA (reference sequence). Trimming removed 1 base at V and 5 bases at J, with 9 bases between.

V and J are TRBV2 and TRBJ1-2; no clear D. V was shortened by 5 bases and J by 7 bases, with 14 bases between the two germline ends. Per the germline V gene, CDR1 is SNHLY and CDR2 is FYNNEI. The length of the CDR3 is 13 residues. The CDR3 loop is CASSRDAASGYTF. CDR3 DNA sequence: TGTGCCAGCAGTCGTGATGCGGCCTCTGGCTACACCTTC.

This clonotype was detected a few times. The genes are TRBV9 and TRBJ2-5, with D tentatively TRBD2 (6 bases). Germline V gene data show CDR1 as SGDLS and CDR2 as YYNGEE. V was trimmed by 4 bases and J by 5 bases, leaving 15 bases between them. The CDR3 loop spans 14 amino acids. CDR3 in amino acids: CASSLQSRGETQYF. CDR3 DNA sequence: TGTGCCAGCAGCCTCCAGTCCCGGGGGGAGACCCAGTACTTC. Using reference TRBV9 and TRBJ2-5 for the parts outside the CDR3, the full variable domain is DSGVTQTPKHLITATGQRVTLRCSPRSGDLSVYWYQQSLDQGLQFLIQYYNGEERAKGNILERFSAQQFPDLHSELNLSSLELGDSALYFCASSLQSRGETQYFGPGTRLLVL.

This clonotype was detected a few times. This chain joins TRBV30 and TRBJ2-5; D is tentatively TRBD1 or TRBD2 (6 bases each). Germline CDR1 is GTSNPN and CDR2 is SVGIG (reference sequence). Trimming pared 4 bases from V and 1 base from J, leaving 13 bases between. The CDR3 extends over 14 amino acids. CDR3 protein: CAWNQGGSQETQYF. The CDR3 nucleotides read TGTGCCTGGAACCAAGGGGGGTCCCAAGAGACCCAGTACTTC.

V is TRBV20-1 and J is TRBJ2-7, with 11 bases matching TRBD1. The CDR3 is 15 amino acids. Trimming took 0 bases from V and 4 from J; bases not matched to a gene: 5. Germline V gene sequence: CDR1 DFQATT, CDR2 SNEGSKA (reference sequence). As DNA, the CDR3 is TGCAGTGCTAGAGATCCCGGGACAGGGGGGTACGAGCAGTACGTC. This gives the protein CSARDPGTGGYEQYV.

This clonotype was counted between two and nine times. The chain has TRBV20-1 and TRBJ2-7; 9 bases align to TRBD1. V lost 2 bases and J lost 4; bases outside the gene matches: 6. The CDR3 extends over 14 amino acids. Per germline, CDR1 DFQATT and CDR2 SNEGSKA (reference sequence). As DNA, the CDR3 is TGCAGTGCTAGATTGGACAGGGGCGTATACGAGCAGTACTTC. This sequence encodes CSARLDRGVYEQYF.

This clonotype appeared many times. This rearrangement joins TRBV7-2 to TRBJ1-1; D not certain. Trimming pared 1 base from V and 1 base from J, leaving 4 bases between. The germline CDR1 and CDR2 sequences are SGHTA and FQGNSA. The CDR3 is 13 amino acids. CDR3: CASSLEGNTEAFF. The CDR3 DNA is TGTGCCAGCAGCTTAGAGGGGAACACTGAAGCTTTCTTT.

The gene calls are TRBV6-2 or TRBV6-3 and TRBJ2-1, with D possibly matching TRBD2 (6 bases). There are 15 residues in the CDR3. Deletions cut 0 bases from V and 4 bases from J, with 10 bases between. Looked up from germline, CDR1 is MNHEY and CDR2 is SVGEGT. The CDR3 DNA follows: TGTGCCAGCAGTTACTCCCCGGGGGAATACAATGAGCAGTTCTTC. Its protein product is CASSYSPGEYNEQFF.

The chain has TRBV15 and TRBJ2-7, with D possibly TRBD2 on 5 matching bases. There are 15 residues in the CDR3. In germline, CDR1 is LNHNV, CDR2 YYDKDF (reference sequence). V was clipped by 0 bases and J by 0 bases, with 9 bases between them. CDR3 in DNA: TGTGCCACCAGCAGAGAGAGGCGGGTCTCCTACGAGCAGTACTTC. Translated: CATSRERRVSYEQYF.

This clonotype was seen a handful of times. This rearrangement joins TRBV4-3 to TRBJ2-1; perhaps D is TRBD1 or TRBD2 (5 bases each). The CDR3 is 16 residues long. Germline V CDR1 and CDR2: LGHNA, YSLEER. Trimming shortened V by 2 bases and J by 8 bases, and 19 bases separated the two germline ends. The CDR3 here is CASSQPGTTPPDEQFF. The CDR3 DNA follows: TGCGCCAGCAGCCAACCCGGGACCACCCCGCCGGATGAGCAGTTCTTC.

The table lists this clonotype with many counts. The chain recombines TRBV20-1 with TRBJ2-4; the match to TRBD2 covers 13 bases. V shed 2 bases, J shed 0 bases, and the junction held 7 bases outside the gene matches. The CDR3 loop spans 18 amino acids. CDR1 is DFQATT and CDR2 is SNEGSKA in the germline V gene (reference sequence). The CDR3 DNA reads TGCAGTGCTAGACGACTAGCGGGGGGCTTCACAGCCAAAAACATTCAGTACTTC. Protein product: CSARRLAGGFTAKNIQYF.

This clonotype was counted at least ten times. The CDR3 loop reads CASAPGRDEQFF. The DNA of the CDR3 is TGTGCCAGCGCCCCAGGGCGCGATGAGCAGTTCTTC. The gene calls are TRBV12-3 or TRBV12-4 and TRBJ2-1, with D maybe TRBD1 (5 bases). The CDR3 is made up of 12 amino acids. V was trimmed by 8 bases and J by 8 bases, leaving 13 bases between them.

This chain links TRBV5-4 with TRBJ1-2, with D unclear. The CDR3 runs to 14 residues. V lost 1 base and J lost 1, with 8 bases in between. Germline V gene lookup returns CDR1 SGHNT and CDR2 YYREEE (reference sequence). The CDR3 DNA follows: TGTGCCAGCAGCTTGTCGCAGATTAACTATGGCTACACCTTC. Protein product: CASSLSQINYGYTF.